The rows below give T cell receptor beta chains drawn from one sample of a study of CD8 T cells in ankylosing spondylitis. TCRdb reanalysed the 5' RACE reads using MiXCR and keeps one entry per CDR3 protein. The repertoire holds about 140,000 distinct CDR3 sequences, with more than 7% as singletons. Specimen: synovial fluid, either unsorted or a sorted T cell fraction (not recorded which). Receptors were obtained from a male donor with ankylosing spondylitis. Each CDR3 is given with its conserved first and last residue. Each record gives: V gene, D gene, J gene, clone size, CDR3 DNA, CDR3 protein. D genes are given only for firm matches. Expanded clones get a size class; other rows say once, few or many, or leave the size out.

TRBV7-2,NA,TRBJ2-1,NA,TGTGCCAGCAGCTTAGAGGCGGATAATGAGCAGTTCTTC,CASSLEADNEQFF
TRBV5-1,TRBD2,TRBJ2-7,NA,TGCGCCAGCAGGCCTAGCGGGGCCTCTACCTACGAGCAGTACTTC,CASRPSGASTYEQYF
TRBV28,NA,TRBJ1-1,many,TGTGCCAGCAGTTTAAACTCGCCCCCTGAAGCTTTCTTT,CASSLNSPPEAFF
TRBV6-5,TRBD2,TRBJ2-5,few,TGTGCCAGCAGTTGGGACTACCGCCAAGAGACCCAGTACTTC,CASSWDYRQETQYF
TRBV6-1,TRBD1,TRBJ1-6,many,TGTGCCAGCAACCTCGGGGGGACAGGGGGAAATTCACCCCTCCACTTT,CASNLGGTGGNSPLHF
TRBV4-2,TRBD1,TRBJ1-4,few,TGTGCCAGCAGCCACGGACAGGGGGCGGAAAAACTGTTTTTT,CASSHGQGAEKLFF
TRBV2,NA,TRBJ1-1,few,TGTGCCAGCAGTGTTACTTGGGACAACGAAGCTTTCTTT,CASSVTWDNEAFF
TRBV10-2,NA,TRBJ1-2,medium-sized,TGCGCCAGCACCGAAATACTAGGGATGGGAGGCTACACCTTC,CASTEILGMGGYTF
TRBV20-1,TRBD1,TRBJ1-5,many,TGCAGTGCTAGGAAAGGGGCAGGGGGCACTCAGCCCCAGCATTTT,CSARKGAGGTQPQHF
TRBV7-9,TRBD2,TRBJ2-3,NA,TGTGCCAGCAGCTTAGCCGGGACTAGCGGGACAGATACGCAGTATTTT,CASSLAGTSGTDTQYF
TRBV20-1,NA,TRBJ1-5,many,TGCAGTGCTACCCCAGCAGATAGCAATCAGCCCCAGCATTTT,CSATPADSNQPQHF
TRBV4-2,NA,TRBJ1-4,many,TGTGCCAGCAGCCAGACACAGACAGCAACTAATGAAAAACTGTTTTTT,CASSQTQTATNEKLFF
TRBV7-9,NA,TRBJ1-5,few,TGTGCCAGCAGTTCCGCGTCGGGGATCCAGCCCCAGCATTTT,CASSSASGIQPQHF
TRBV28,NA,TRBJ2-7,NA,TGTGCCAGCAGTACTGGGAATACCAACTACGAGCAGTACTTC,CASSTGNTNYEQYF
TRBV12-3/TRBV12-4,NA,TRBJ1-4,NA,TGTGCCAGCAGTTTCGGACAACTCAATGAAAAACTGTTTTTT,CASSFGQLNEKLFF
TRBV24-1,TRBD1,TRBJ1-4,NA,TGTGCCACCAGTGATCCGGGACAGCTAGGAGGAAAACTGTTTTTT,CATSDPGQLGGKLFF
TRBV20-1,NA,TRBJ2-5,many,TGCAGTGCTAGAGACCCAGTACGTCAAGAGACCCAGTACTTC,CSARDPVRQETQYF
TRBV6-2/TRBV6-3,NA,TRBJ2-3,NA,TGTGCCAGCACCAAAAGTTGGGGCAGAAGTAGTACAGATACGCAGTATTTT,CASTKSWGRSSTDTQYF
TRBV12-3/TRBV12-4,TRBD1,TRBJ1-6,NA,TGTGCCAGCAGTTCGGGACAGGGTACCTCACCCCTCCACTTT,CASSSGQGTSPLHF
TRBV9,NA,TRBJ1-1,many,TGTGCCAGCAGCGTTGGGGTGCTTGGGACTGAAGCTTTCTTT,CASSVGVLGTEAFF
TRBV5-1,NA,TRBJ1-1,NA,TGCGCCAGCAGCTTGGGGGACCGGGGCACTGAAGCTTTCTTT,CASSLGDRGTEAFF
TRBV3-1,TRBD1,TRBJ1-2,many,TGTGCCAGCAGCCTTAGAGCAGGGGGCTATGGCTACACCTTC,CASSLRAGGYGYTF
TRBV5-1,NA,TRBJ2-6,many,TGCGCCAGCAGCTTGGGTCCAGGGGTGAACTCTGGGGCCAACGTCCTGACTTTC,CASSLGPGVNSGANVLTF
TRBV20-1,TRBD1,TRBJ2-6,few,TGCAGTGCTTCGGACAGGTCGAGCTCTGGGGCCAACGTCCTGACTTTC,CSASDRSSSGANVLTF
TRBV18,NA,TRBJ2-4,NA,TGTGCCAGCTCACCACCGGGGCAGGGAGGCGCAGGGGACATTCAGTACTTC,CASSPPGQGGAGDIQYF
TRBV2,NA,TRBJ1-4,many,TGTGCCAGCAGTTTAATCGGAAGGGAAGAAAAACTGTTTTTT,CASSLIGREEKLFF
TRBV5-1,NA,TRBJ2-5,NA,TGCGCCAGCAGCGCGTGGGAAGAACTCCAAGAGACCCAGTACTTC,CASSAWEELQETQYF
TRBV2,TRBD1,TRBJ1-6,NA,TGTGCCAGCAGGGGGACAGGGCAAAATTCACCCCTCCACTTT,CASRGTGQNSPLHF
TRBV12-3/TRBV12-4,NA,TRBJ2-7,many,TGTGCCAGCAGTCGAGGTCTTTTGTCTTCAGAGGGGAGTCCCTACGAGCAGTACTTC,CASSRGLLSSEGSPYEQYF
TRBV4-2,TRBD2,TRBJ2-7,few,TGTGCCAGCAGCCATGCCTCGGGGGGTTCCTACGAGCAGTACTTC,CASSHASGGSYEQYF
TRBV30,TRBD2,TRBJ2-7,many,TGTGCCTGGAGTGGTGGCGGGAGGTACGAGCAGTACTTC,CAWSGGGRYEQYF
TRBV10-3,NA,TRBJ2-5,few,TGTGCCATCAGTGAGAACGGGGAAGAGACCCAGTACTTC,CAISENGEETQYF
TRBV5-1,TRBD1,TRBJ2-3,many,TGCGCCAGCAGCCCTGACAGGGGTATTACAGATACGCAGTATTTT,CASSPDRGITDTQYF
TRBV7-9,NA,TRBJ2-7,few,TGTGCCAGCAGCGAGGTTCGCGAGCAGTACTTC,CASSEVREQYF
TRBV5-1,NA,TRBJ2-1,few,TGCGCCAGCAGCGAGAGGGGTTTTTCCAATGAGCAGTTCTTC,CASSERGFSNEQFF
TRBV6-6,NA,TRBJ2-7,many,TGTGCCAGCAGTTACTCACCCGGCTGGGAGCAGTACTTC,CASSYSPGWEQYF
TRBV5-1,NA,TRBJ1-4,many,TGCGCCAGCAGGGAGGGGGCAACTAATGAAAAACTGTTTTTT,CASREGATNEKLFF
TRBV2,NA,TRBJ2-5,many,TGTGCCAGCAGTGACAGGAGGAGGGAGACCCAGTACTTC,CASSDRRRETQYF
TRBV5-1,TRBD2,TRBJ2-5,few,TGCGCCAGCAGCTCGAGGACTAGCGGGGAGACCCAGTACTTC,CASSSRTSGETQYF
TRBV10-3,NA,TRBJ1-6,few,TGTGCCATCAGTGAGTCGGTTTCACCCCTCCACTTT,CAISESVSPLHF